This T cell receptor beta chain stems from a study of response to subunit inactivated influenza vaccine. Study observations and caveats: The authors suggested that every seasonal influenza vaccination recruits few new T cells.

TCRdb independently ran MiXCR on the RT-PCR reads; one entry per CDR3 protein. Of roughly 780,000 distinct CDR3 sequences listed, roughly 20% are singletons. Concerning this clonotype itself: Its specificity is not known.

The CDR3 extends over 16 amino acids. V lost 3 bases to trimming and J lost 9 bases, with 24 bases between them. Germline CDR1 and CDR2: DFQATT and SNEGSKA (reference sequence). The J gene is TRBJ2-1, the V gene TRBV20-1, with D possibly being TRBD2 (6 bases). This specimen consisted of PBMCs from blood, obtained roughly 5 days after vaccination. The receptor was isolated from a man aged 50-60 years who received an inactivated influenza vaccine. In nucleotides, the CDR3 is TGCAGTGCTAGTCAACAACTAGCTACGACCGGTGGTGAGCAGTTCTTC. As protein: CSASQQLATTGGEQFF.